These T cell receptor beta chains were read from a single sample in a study of blood T cell repertoires in COVID-19. Sequencing used immunoSEQ multiplex PCR; TCRdb keeps in-frame clones, though not all of them. The sample records a few hundred thousand clones, 80% to 90% being singletons. The specimen was peripheral blood. Every receptor here comes from a woman aged 45 to 65 with acute or convalescent COVID-19. CDR3s include the opening cysteine and the closing phenylalanine or tryptophan. Each record gives: V gene, clone size, D gene, J gene, CDR3 protein, CDR3 DNA. A D gene is named only where the DNA matches it firmly. Expanded clones are given a class, and other clones once, few, many or no size at all.

TRBV27,few,TRBD2,TRBJ2-2,CASSLYSGRLPGTGELFF,TGTGCCAGCAGTTTATATAGCGGGAGGCTCCCGGGCACCGGGGAGCTGTTTTTT
TRBV6-5,.,.,TRBJ2-2,CASSGTRAGELFF,TGTGCCAGCAGCGGCACGAGGGCCGGGGAGCTGTTTTTT
TRBV2,.,.,TRBJ2-7,CARQGGPGEQYF,TGTGCTAGACAGGGAGGACCGGGGGAGCAGTACTTC
TRBV4-2,.,.,TRBJ1-2,CASSQDTGNYGYTF,TGTGCCAGCAGCCAAGATACAGGGAACTATGGCTACACCTTC
TRBV3-1/TRBV3-2,.,TRBD2,TRBJ2-7,CASSQGLAGGRYEQYF,TGTGCCAGCAGCCAGGGACTAGCGGGAGGGAGGTACGAGCAGTACTTC
TRBV28,once,.,TRBJ2-7,CASSLSPYEQYF,TGTGCCAGCAGTTTAAGCCCCTACGAGCAGTACTTC
TRBV19,.,.,TRBJ1-1,CASRAFADTEAFF,TGTGCCAGTAGAGCATTTGCGGACACTGAAGCTTTCTTT
TRBV5-1,.,TRBD1,TRBJ2-7,CASSPGQGFDEQYF,TGCGCCAGCAGCCCGGGACAGGGTTTCGACGAGCAGTACTTC
TRBV6-5,.,TRBD1,TRBJ1-4,CASSRETGTNEKLFF,TGTGCCAGCAGTCGCGAGACAGGGACTAATGAAAAACTGTTTTTT
TRBV5-4,.,TRBD2,TRBJ2-2,CASSLATGGALTGELFF,TGTGCCAGCAGCTTGGCCACGGGGGGGGCTTTGACCGGGGAGCTGTTTTTT
TRBV6-4,.,TRBD1,TRBJ2-1,CAKRYRGPIYNEQFF,TGTGCCAAACGTTACAGGGGACCTATCTACAATGAGCAGTTCTTC
TRBV18,.,.,TRBJ1-1,CASSPIQDTEAFF,TGTGCCAGCTCACCAATACAGGACACTGAAGCTTTCTTT
TRBV12-2,.,.,TRBJ1-1,CASRLRLSEAFF,TGTGCAAGTCGCTTACGACTTTCTGAAGCTTTCTTT
TRBV10-2,few,.,TRBJ1-6,CASSDLYSPLHF,TGCGCCAGCAGTGATCTATACTCACCCCTCCACTTT
TRBV7-9,.,TRBD1,TRBJ1-4,CASSLGQGRTPNEKLFF,TGTGCCAGCAGCTTAGGACAGGGAAGAACTCCTAATGAAAAACTGTTTTTT
TRBV13,many,.,TRBJ1-3,CASSPRETGNTIYF,TGTGCCAGCAGCCCGAGGGAAACTGGAAACACCATATATTTT
TRBV6-5,.,.,TRBJ2-7,CASSTPREQYF,TGTGCCAGCAGTACCCCTAGGGAGCAGTACTTC
TRBV5-1,.,TRBD2,TRBJ2-3,CASSPGTSRQDTQYF,TGCGCCAGCAGCCCAGGGACTAGCCGCCAAGATACGCAGTATTTT
TRBV10-3,.,TRBD1,TRBJ2-7,CAISAGDRGSREQYF,TGTGCCATCAGTGCGGGGGACAGGGGGTCTCGGGAGCAGTACTTC
TRBV3-1/TRBV3-2,.,TRBD1,TRBJ1-4,CASSYGTGTAEKLFF,TGTGCCAGCAGCTACGGGACAGGGACGGCTGAAAAACTGTTTTTT
TRBV6-5,.,TRBD1,TRBJ2-2,CASSYRGQRELFF,TGTGCCAGCAGTTACAGGGGGCAGAGGGAGCTGTTTTTT
TRBV18,.,.,TRBJ1-2,CASSPPGEGGYTF,TGTGCCAGCTCACCACCAGGGGAGGGTGGCTACACCTTC
TRBV6-5,.,TRBD1,TRBJ1-2,CASSYRGQGGFDGYTF,TGTGCCAGCAGTTACAGAGGACAGGGCGGTTTTGATGGCTACACCTTC
TRBV10-2,.,.,TRBJ2-5,CASSETGQETQYF,TGCGCCAGCAGTGAGACGGGACAAGAGACCCAGTACTTC
TRBV6-5,.,TRBD1,TRBJ1-1,CASSYDRAYTEAFF,TGTGCCAGCAGTTACGACAGGGCTTACACTGAAGCTTTCTTT
TRBV9,few,TRBD1,TRBJ1-4,CASSFGTGGGRTNEKLFF,TGTGCCAGCAGCTTCGGGACAGGGGGCGGTAGGACTAATGAAAAACTGTTTTTT
TRBV2,.,TRBD1,TRBJ1-1,CASRDRGNTEAFF,TGTGCCAGCAGGGACAGGGGAAACACTGAAGCTTTCTTT
TRBV6-5,.,TRBD1,TRBJ2-4,CASIPDRVIIQYF,TGTGCCAGCATACCGGACAGGGTGATCATTCAGTACTTC
TRBV9,.,TRBD2,TRBJ2-3,CASSSLGLAGGDTQYF,TGTGCCAGCAGTTCCTTGGGGCTAGCGGGAGGAGATACGCAGTATTTT
TRBV7-2,.,TRBD2,TRBJ2-5,CASSRGLAGASETQYF,TGTGCCAGCAGTCGGGGACTAGCGGGAGCGTCAGAGACCCAGTACTTC
TRBV6-2/TRBV6-3,.,.,TRBJ2-3,CASSLTGEGTDTQYF,TGTGCCAGCAGTTTAACGGGAGAAGGCACAGATACGCAGTATTTT
TRBV19,.,.,TRBJ1-5,CASSTTGYHQPQHF,TGTGCCAGTAGTACCACAGGTTATCATCAGCCCCAGCATTTT
TRBV4-1,.,TRBD1,TRBJ1-1,CASSQPHRGFTEAFF,TGCGCCAGCAGCCAACCGCACAGGGGATTCACTGAAGCTTTCTTT
TRBV6-4,.,.,TRBJ2-3,CASSDGSAGRDTQYF,TGTGCCAGCAGTGACGGGTCGGCGGGGAGAGATACGCAGTATTTT
TRBV6-6,.,.,TRBJ2-5,CASSMGPQETQYF,TGTGCCAGCAGCATGGGCCCCCAAGAGACCCAGTACTTC
TRBV7-2,few,.,TRBJ1-6,CASSFARNNNSPLHF,TGTGCCAGCAGCTTCGCCAGGAATAATAATTCACCCCTCCACTTT
TRBV5-1,.,.,TRBJ2-1,CASSLFSSYNEQFF,TGCGCCAGCAGCTTGTTTAGCTCTTACAATGAGCAGTTCTTC
TRBV3-1/TRBV3-2,.,TRBD2,TRBJ2-1,CASSQGPWSGGRSSYNEQFF,TGTGCCAGCAGCCAAGGGCCTTGGAGCGGGGGGCGGAGCTCCTACAATGAGCAGTTCTTC
TRBV24-1,.,TRBD1,TRBJ2-3,CATSDPTGGSLVYTQYF,TGTGCCACCAGTGACCCTACAGGGGGCTCCTTGGTATATACGCAGTATTTT
TRBV29-1,.,.,TRBJ2-7,CSVGVSRHLYEQYF,TGCAGCGTTGGTGTTAGCCGTCATCTCTACGAGCAGTACTTC
TRBV27,.,.,TRBJ2-4,CASSLQGNNIQYF,TGTGCCAGCAGTTTACAGGGTAACAACATTCAGTACTTC
TRBV7-2,.,.,TRBJ2-1,CASSSPNSDEQFF,TGTGCCAGCAGCTCGCCCAACTCGGATGAGCAGTTCTTC
TRBV11-3,.,TRBD1,TRBJ1-1,CASSTWTGLSTEAFF,TGTGCCAGCAGCACGTGGACAGGGCTGAGCACTGAAGCTTTCTTT
TRBV4-1,.,.,TRBJ1-5,CASSQDGGGNQPQHF,TGCGCCAGCAGCCAAGACGGGGGGGGCAATCAGCCCCAGCATTTT
TRBV19,.,.,TRBJ1-5,CASSTGGRSYQPQHF,TGTGCCAGTAGTACCGGAGGACGGTCGTATCAGCCCCAGCATTTT
TRBV5-1,.,TRBD2,TRBJ2-2,CASSSLAGDTGELFF,TGCGCCAGCAGCTCCCTAGCGGGAGACACCGGGGAGCTGTTTTTT
TRBV7-8,.,.,TRBJ1-1,CASSPRQNTEAFF,TGTGCCAGCAGCCCCCGACAGAACACTGAAGCTTTCTTT
TRBV29-1,.,.,TRBJ2-7,CSVEQRQDSGIRSEQYF,TGCAGCGTTGAACAAAGACAGGATTCGGGGATACGATCCGAGCAGTACTTC
TRBV7-2,.,.,TRBJ1-2,CASSLVANYGYTF,TGTGCCAGCAGCTTAGTAGCGAACTATGGCTACACCTTC
TRBV3-1/TRBV3-2,.,TRBD2,TRBJ2-2,CASRNSGGARTGELFF,TGTGCCAGCAGGAACAGCGGGGGGGCAAGAACCGGGGAGCTGTTTTTT
TRBV9,.,TRBD1,TRBJ1-1,CASSPRDRGTEAFF,TGTGCCAGCAGCCCAAGGGACAGGGGCACTGAAGCTTTCTTT
TRBV7-8,.,TRBD2,TRBJ2-1,CASSSGTSFREQFF,TGTGCCAGCAGCTCCGGGACTAGCTTCCGGGAGCAGTTCTTC
TRBV4-2,.,TRBD2,TRBJ2-2,CASSQGRGAGTGELFF,TGTGCCAGCAGCCAAGGGCGGGGGGCTGGCACCGGGGAGCTGTTTTTT
TRBV27,.,.,TRBJ2-7,CASSLGDFPYEQYF,TGTGCCAGCAGTTTAGGAGATTTCCCCTACGAGCAGTACTTC
TRBV7-9,.,TRBD1,TRBJ1-5,CASSRGQGPQPQHF,TGTGCCAGCAGTAGGGGACAGGGGCCTCAGCCCCAGCATTTT
TRBV6-2/TRBV6-3,.,TRBD1,TRBJ2-4,CASSWVPGDSVAKNIQYF,TGTGCCAGCAGTTGGGTGCCCGGGGACAGTGTAGCCAAAAACATTCAGTACTTC
TRBV25-1,.,TRBD1,TRBJ2-7,CTQGAREQYF,TGTACGCAGGGGGCGAGAGAGCAGTACTTC
TRBV18,once,.,TRBJ1-1,CASSPGENTEAFF,TGTGCCAGCTCACCGGGAGAGAACACTGAAGCTTTCTTT
TRBV11-2,.,.,TRBJ2-4,CASRSLRVENIQYF,TGTGCCAGCAGATCACTCAGGGTCGAAAACATTCAGTACTTC